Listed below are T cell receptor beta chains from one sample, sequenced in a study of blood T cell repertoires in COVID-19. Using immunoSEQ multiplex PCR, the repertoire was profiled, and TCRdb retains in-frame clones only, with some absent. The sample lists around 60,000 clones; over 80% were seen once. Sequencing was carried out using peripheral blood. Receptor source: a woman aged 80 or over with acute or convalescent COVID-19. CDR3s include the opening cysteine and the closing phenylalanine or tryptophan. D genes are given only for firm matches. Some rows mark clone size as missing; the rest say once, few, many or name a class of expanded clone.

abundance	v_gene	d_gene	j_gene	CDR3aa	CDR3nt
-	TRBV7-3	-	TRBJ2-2	CASSPNMNTGELFF	TGTGCCAGCAGCCCGAACATGAACACCGGGGAGCTGTTTTTT
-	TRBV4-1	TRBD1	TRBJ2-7	CASSHPGQGSRDEQYF	TGCGCCAGCAGTCATCCGGGACAGGGTAGCCGGGACGAGCAGTACTTC
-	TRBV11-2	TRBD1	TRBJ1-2	CASSLDKARGRWGYGYTF	TGTGCCAGCAGCTTAGACAAGGCCAGGGGGCGCTGGGGCTATGGCTACACCTTC
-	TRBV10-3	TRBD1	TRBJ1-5	CAIRRDSNGNQPQHF	TGTGCCATCAGGAGGGACAGCAATGGGAATCAGCCCCAGCATTTT
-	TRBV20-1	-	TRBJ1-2	CSASSRVGYGYTF	TGCAGTGCTAGTAGCCGGGTAGGCTATGGCTACACCTTC
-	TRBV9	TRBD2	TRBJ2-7	CASSVEGLAGYEQYF	TGTGCCAGCAGCGTAGAGGGTCTAGCGGGCTACGAGCAGTACTTC
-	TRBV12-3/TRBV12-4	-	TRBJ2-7	CASSPRDEQYF	TGTGCCAGCAGTCCGAGGGACGAGCAGTACTTC
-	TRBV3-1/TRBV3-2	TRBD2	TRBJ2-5	CASSQLIAGRQTQYF	TGTGCCAGCAGCCAGTTAATAGCGGGGCGGCAGACCCAGTACTTC
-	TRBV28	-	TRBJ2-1	CASSYPAGWQFF	TGTGCCAGCAGTTACCCCGCCGGGTGGCAGTTCTTC
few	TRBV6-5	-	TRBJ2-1	CASSYRPLGDNEQFF	TGTGCCAGCAGTTACCGCCCATTAGGGGACAATGAGCAGTTCTTC
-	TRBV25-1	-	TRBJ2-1	CASSDPGTYNEQFF	TGTGCCAGCAGTGACCCCGGGACATACAATGAGCAGTTCTTC
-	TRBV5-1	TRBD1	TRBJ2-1	CASSRSGGWSYNEQFF	TGCGCCAGCAGCCGATCAGGGGGTTGGTCCTACAATGAGCAGTTCTTC
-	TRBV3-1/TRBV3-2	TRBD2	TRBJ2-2	CASSQESLAGGGTGELFF	TGTGCCAGCAGCCAAGAATCACTAGCGGGAGGGGGCACCGGGGAGCTGTTTTTT
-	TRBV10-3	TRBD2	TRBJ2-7	CAISENSSGAGEQYF	TGTGCCATCAGTGAGAACTCTAGCGGGGCGGGAGAGCAGTACTTC
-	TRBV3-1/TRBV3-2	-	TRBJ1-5	CASSQAGNNQPQHF	TGTGCCAGCAGCCAAGCAGGGAACAATCAGCCCCAGCATTTT
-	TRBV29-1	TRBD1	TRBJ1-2	CSVTGGEEGYTF	TGCAGCGTTACAGGGGGAGAGGAGGGCTACACCTTC
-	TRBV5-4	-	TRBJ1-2	CASSLRSGGYGYTF	TGTGCCAGCAGCTTGAGGAGCGGAGGCTATGGCTACACCTTC
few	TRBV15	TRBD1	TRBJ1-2	CATSNIQGAGGYTF	TGTGCCACCAGCAATATACAGGGGGCAGGAGGCTACACCTTC
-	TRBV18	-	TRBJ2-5	CASSGLSQETQYF	TGTGCCAGCTCAGGACTGTCCCAAGAGACCCAGTACTTC
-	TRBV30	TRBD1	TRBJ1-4	CAWSVPGGVSEKLFF	TGTGCCTGGAGTGTCCCAGGGGGCGTAAGTGAAAAACTGTTTTTT
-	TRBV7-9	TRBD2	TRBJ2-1	CASSLHGGSGYNEQFF	TGTGCCAGCAGCCTACACGGGGGTAGCGGGTACAATGAGCAGTTCTTC
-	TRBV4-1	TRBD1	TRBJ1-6	CASSQPGQGLTNSPLHF	TGCGCCAGCAGCCAACCGGGACAGGGACTGACTAATTCACCCCTCCACTTT
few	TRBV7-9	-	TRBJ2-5	CASSAPSAGLGETQYF	TGTGCCAGCAGCGCCCCCTCGGCGGGGTTGGGAGAGACCCAGTACTTC
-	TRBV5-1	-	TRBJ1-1	CASRPTAMNTEAFF	TGCGCCAGCAGGCCGACAGCCATGAACACTGAAGCTTTCTTT
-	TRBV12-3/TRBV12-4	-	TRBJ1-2	CASSSGVGYTF	TGTGCCAGCAGTTCCGGAGTTGGCTACACCTTC
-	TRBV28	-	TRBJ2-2	CASRLQDGELFF	TGTGCCAGCAGGCTACAGGACGGGGAGCTGTTTTTT
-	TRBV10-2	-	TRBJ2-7	CASSVAGYEQYF	TGCGCCAGCAGTGTTGCGGGCTACGAGCAGTACTTC
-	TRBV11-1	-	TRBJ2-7	CASSLGLLGGEQYF	TGTGCCAGCAGCTTAGGACTACTCGGTGGAGAGCAGTACTTC
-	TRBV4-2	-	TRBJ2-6	CASSQDTGTGANVLTF	TGTGCCAGCAGCCAAGATACCGGGACTGGGGCCAACGTCCTGACTTTC
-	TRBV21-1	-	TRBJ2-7	CASRQTSGTGEQYF	TGTGCCAGCAGACAGACTAGCGGGACCGGAGAGCAGTACTTC
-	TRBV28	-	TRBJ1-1	CASRDMEAFF	TGTGCCAGCCGGGACATGGAAGCTTTCTTT
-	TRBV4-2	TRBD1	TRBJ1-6	CASSHQGGGSPLHF	TGTGCCAGCAGCCATCAAGGGGGCGGTTCACCCCTCCACTTT
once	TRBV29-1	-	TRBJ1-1	CSVEGSFNTEAFF	TGCAGCGTTGAAGGCAGTTTTAACACTGAAGCTTTCTTT
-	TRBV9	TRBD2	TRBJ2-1	CASSVVAGTVGEQFF	TGTGCCAGCAGCGTAGTAGCGGGGACGGTCGGTGAGCAGTTCTTC
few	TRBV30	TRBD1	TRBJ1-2	CAWSKGQGFYGYTF	TGTGCCTGGAGTAAGGGACAGGGTTTCTATGGCTACACCTTC
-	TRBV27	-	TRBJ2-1	CASSPDYPGTYNEQFF	TGTGCCAGCAGTCCTGACTATCCCGGAACGTACAATGAGCAGTTCTTC
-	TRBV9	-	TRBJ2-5	CASSPSSQGASGAQYF	TGTGCCAGCAGCCCCAGTTCCCAGGGCGCCTCGGGGGCCCAGTACTTC
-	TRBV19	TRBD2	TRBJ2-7	CASSIRLAGTYEQYF	TGTGCCAGTAGTATAAGACTAGCGGGGACCTACGAGCAGTACTTC
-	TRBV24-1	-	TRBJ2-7	CATSDAVAYEQYF	TGTGCCACCAGTGACGCCGTAGCCTACGAGCAGTACTTC
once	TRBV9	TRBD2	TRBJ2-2	CASSVTSGGAANTGELFF	TGTGCCAGCAGCGTGACTAGCGGGGGGGCCGCGAACACCGGGGAGCTGTTTTTT
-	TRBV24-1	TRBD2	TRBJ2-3	CATSDFGGGGTDTQYF	TGTGCCACCAGTGATTTTGGCGGGGGGGGCACAGATACGCAGTATTTT
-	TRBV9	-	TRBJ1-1	CASSLVGQINTEAFF	TGTGCCAGCAGCTTAGTAGGACAGATTAACACTGAAGCTTTCTTT
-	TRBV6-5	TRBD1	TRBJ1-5	CASSYRGSNQPQHF	TGTGCCAGCAGCTACAGGGGTAGCAATCAGCCCCAGCATTTT
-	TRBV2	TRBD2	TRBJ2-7	CASSEESLAGGPYEQYF	TGTGCCAGCAGTGAAGAATCTTTAGCGGGGGGGCCGTACGAGCAGTACTTC
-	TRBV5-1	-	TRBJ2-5	CASSLVPVPRETQYF	TGCGCCAGCAGCTTGGTCCCCGTACCTAGGGAGACCCAGTACTTC
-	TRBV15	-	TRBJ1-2	CATSRDRGFTF	TGTGCCACCAGCAGAGATAGGGGATTCACCTTC
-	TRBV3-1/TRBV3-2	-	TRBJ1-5	CASSHSGSGQPQHF	TGTGCCAGCAGCCATTCAGGTTCCGGTCAGCCCCAGCATTTT
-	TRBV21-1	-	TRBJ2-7	CASSKAGTDSSEQYF	TGTGCCAGCAGCAAAGCCGGGACAGATAGTAGCGAGCAGTACTTC
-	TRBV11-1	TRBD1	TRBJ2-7	CASSRPGQGHYEQYF	TGTGCCAGCAGTCGTCCGGGACAGGGGCATTACGAGCAGTACTTC
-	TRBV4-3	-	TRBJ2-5	CASSQVAGEGTQYF	TGCGCCAGCAGCCAAGTGGCAGGAGAGGGGACCCAGTACTTC
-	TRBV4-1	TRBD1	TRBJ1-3	CASSLGQGPGNTIYF	TGCGCCAGCAGCCTCGGACAGGGTCCTGGAAACACCATATATTTT
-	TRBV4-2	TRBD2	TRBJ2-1	CASSQELTTSGIYNEQFF	TGTGCCAGCAGCCAAGAACTTACGACTAGCGGCATCTACAATGAGCAGTTCTTC
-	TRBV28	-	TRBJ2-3	CASTVGGSKDTQYF	TGTGCCAGCACCGTCGGGGGTTCGAAAGATACGCAGTATTTT
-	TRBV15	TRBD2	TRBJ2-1	CATSRSGLAPNNEQFF	TGTGCCACCAGCAGGTCGGGACTAGCGCCAAACAATGAGCAGTTCTTC
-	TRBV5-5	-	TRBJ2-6	CASSLDSGVSGANVLTF	TGTGCCAGCAGCTTAGATTCAGGTGTCAGCGGGGCCAACGTCCTGACTTTC
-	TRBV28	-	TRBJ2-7	CASSFTQRGYEQYF	TGTGCCAGCAGTTTTACCCAGCGAGGCTACGAGCAGTACTTC